This TCR beta chain is drawn from a study of T cells after yellow fever vaccination. Study outcomes and limitations: Weaker, the secondary response peaked sooner, at day 5 versus 15. Clonotypes appearing in both CD4 and CD8 compartments existed, and their share was small.

In TCRdb, the 5' RACE reads were re-called with MiXCR into one record per CDR3 protein. The repertoire consists of some 400,000 distinct CDR3 sequences, with under 7.5% occurring once and the leading ten covering about 15%. CDR3 length: 12 amino acids. CDR1 and CDR2 from the germline V gene are SGDLS and YYNGEE. V dropped 4 bases and J dropped 3 bases, with 4 bases sitting between them. At least ten counts were recorded for this clonotype. Antigen specificity is unknown. This sequence joins TRBV9 and TRBJ2-2, with unresolved D. The receptor's source is a man aged 25-40 years who received the YFV17D yellow fever vaccine. Sequences were derived from PBMCs, sampled 5 days after the yellow fever booster vaccination. CDR3 amino acids: CASSRDTGELFF. For the CDR3, the DNA is TGTGCCAGCAGCCGGGACACCGGGGAGCTGTTTTTT.